The entry below describes one T cell receptor (beta chain). Its antigen is still unknown. Extracted RNA was reverse transcribed into cDNA, the sequencing template. The assay was immunoSEQ multiplex PCR, and TCRdb's table has in-frame clones only and misses some. The sample lists 150,000 to 200,000 clones, around 58% occurring once. The V gene's germline CDR1 is SQVTM and CDR2 ANQGSEA. Deletions cut 0 bases from V and 0 bases from J, with 11 bases between. This CDR3 contains 15 residues. The data originate from a study of CD8+ T cells in alopecia areata. General observations from the study: There was only one nonresponder, so it was unclear how baseline CD8+ expansion relates to response. Among the cells sequenced in scalp samples are also the resident alphabeta T cells of normal skin.

The sample's treatment: oral pan-JAK inhibitor, 5-10 mg twice daily. The TCR originated in a human donor with alopecia areata. V is TRBV29-1 and J is TRBJ1-2; possibly TRBD1 for D (6 bases). Sequencing used CD8+ T cells sorted from blood, obtained at week 24, from a patient treated with tofacitinib. CDR3 in DNA: TGCAGCGTTGAAGATCTGGCAGGGGCTAACTATGGCTACACCTTC. This translates into CSVEDLAGANYGYTF.